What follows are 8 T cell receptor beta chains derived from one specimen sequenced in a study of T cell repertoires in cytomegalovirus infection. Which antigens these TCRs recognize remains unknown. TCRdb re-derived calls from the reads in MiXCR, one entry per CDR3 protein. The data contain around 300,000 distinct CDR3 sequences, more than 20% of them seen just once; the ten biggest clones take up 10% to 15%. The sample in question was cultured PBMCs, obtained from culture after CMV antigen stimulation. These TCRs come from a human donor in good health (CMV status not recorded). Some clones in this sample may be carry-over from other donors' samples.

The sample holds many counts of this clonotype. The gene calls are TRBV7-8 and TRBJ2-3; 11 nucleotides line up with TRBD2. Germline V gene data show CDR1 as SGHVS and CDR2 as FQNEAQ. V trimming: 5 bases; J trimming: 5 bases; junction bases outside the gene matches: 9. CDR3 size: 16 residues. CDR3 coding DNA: TGTGCCAGCAGCCAGGGACTAGCGGAACCTCGAGATACGCAGTATTTT. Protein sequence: CASSQGLAEPRDTQYF.

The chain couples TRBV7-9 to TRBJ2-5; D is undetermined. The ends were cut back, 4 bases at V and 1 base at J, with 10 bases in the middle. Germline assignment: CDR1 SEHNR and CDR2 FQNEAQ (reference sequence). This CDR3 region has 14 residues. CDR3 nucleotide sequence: TGTGCCAGCAGCTCAAGTGGATTCCAAGAGACCCAGTACTTC. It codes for CASSSSGFQETQYF.

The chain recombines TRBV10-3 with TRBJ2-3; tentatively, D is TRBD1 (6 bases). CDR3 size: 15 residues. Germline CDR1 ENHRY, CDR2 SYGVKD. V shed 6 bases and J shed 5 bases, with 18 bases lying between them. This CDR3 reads CAIRPGEGTKDTQYF. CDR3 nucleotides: TGTGCCATCAGGCCAGGGGAAGGGACGAAAGATACGCAGTATTTT.

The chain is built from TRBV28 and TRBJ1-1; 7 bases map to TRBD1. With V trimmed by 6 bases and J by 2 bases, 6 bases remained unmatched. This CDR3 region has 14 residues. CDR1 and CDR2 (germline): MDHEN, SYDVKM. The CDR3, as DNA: TGTGCCAGCAGAATAGACAGGGCAAACACTGAAGCTTTCTTT. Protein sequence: CASRIDRANTEAFF.

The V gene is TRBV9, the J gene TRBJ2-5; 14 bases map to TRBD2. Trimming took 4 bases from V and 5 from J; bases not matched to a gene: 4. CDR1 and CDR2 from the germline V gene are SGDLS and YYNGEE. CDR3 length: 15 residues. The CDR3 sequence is CASSTRTSGRETQYF. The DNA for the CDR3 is TGTGCCAGCAGCACTCGGACTAGCGGGAGGGAGACCCAGTACTTC.

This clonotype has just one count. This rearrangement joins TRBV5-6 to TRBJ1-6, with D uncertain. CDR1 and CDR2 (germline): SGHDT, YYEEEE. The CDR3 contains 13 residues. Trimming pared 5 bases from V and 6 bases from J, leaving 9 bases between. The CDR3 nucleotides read TGTGCCAGCAGGAGTTGGGGTAATTCACCCCTCCACTTT. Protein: CASRSWGNSPLHF.

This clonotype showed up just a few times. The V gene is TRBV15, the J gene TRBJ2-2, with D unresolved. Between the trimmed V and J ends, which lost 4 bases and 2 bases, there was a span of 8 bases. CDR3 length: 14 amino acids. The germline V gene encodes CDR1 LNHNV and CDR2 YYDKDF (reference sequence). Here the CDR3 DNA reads TGTGCCACCAGCATCAACCTAAACACCGGGGAGCTGTTTTTT. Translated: CATSINLNTGELFF.

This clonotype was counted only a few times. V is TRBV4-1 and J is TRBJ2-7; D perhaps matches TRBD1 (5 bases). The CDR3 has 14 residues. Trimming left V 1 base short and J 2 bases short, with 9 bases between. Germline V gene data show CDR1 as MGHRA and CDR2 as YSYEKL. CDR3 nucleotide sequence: TGCGCCAGCAGCCAAGTAGAAGGGGCCTACGAGCAGTACGTC. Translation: CASSQVEGAYEQYV.